The 16 T cell receptor beta chains presented below share a single source sample, sequenced in a study of T cells in Graves' hyperthyroidism and ophthalmopathy (dated by TCRdb to the late 2010s). The library was made by multiplex PCR. Sequencing relied on an Illumina HiSeq 2000. The TCR beta CDR3 regions were amplified from RNA transcripts. A first-round RT-PCR of the TCR CDR3 used the HTBI primer set with the Qiagen OneStep RT-PCR kit. TCRdb cleaned the public reads at Q25 with fastp, built clones with MiXCR and kept in-frame beta chains. Each record represents a unique CDR3 protein, reported with the most common genes and DNA among its rows. The sample data list fewer than 350,000 distinct CDR3 sequences, and 15% to 20% of these were observed just once. The ten most abundant clones make up 45% to 55% of the sample. The sequenced sample consisted of blood. The source of these receptors is a woman in her fifties or sixties with Graves' hyperthyroidism.

V and J are TRBV7-3 and TRBJ2-3; D might be TRBD2 (6 bases). Deletions cut 2 bases from V and 0 bases from J, with 12 bases between. Germline CDR1 and CDR2: SGHTA and FQGTGA. The CDR3 length is 16 residues. The CDR3 sequence is CASSLLPGTSTDTQYF. The CDR3 DNA is TGTGCCAGCAGCTTACTCCCGGGGACTAGCACAGATACGCAGTATTTT.

The chain couples TRBV7-9 to TRBJ2-7; D remains unclear. The CDR3 is made up of 13 amino acids. V was pared by 5 bases and J by 8 bases, with 16 bases between. Germline CDR1 and CDR2: SEHNR and FQNEAQ (reference sequence). The CDR3 reads CASSPSRAGQQYF. The CDR3 DNA is TGTGCCAGCAGCCCAAGTAGGGCCGGTCAGCAGTACTTC.

In its sample, this clonotype was seen a few times. The V and J genes are TRBV19 and TRBJ1-5; TRBD1 matches 7 bases. CDR1 and CDR2 (germline): LNHDA, SQIVND (reference sequence). The CDR3 sequence is 16 residues long. V lost 3 bases to trimming and J lost 0 bases; unmatched junction nucleotides: 5. As DNA, the CDR3 is TGTGCCAGTAGTATCTGGACAGGTTATAGCAATCAGCCCCAGCATTTT. Translated: CASSIWTGYSNQPQHF.

This clonotype was counted at least ten times. The V and J genes are TRBV28 and TRBJ2-7; D remains ambiguous. Between the trimmed V and J ends, which lost 6 bases and 0 bases, there was a span of 9 bases. In germline, CDR1 is MDHEN, CDR2 SYDVKM. The CDR3 is made up of 13 amino acids. CDR3 nucleotide sequence: TGTGCCAGCAGCGATACACACTCCTACGAGCAGTACTTC. Translating gives CASSDTHSYEQYF.

This clonotype was picked up a small number of times. V is TRBV7-9 and J is TRBJ2-1; 9 bases are a match to TRBD2. The CDR3 is 15 amino acids. V lost 6 bases to trimming and J lost 2 bases; unmatched junction nucleotides: 5. CDR1 and CDR2 (germline): SEHNR, FQNEAQ (reference sequence). CDR3 coding DNA: TGTGCCAGCAGTTTGACTAGCGGCCCCTACAATGAGCAGTTCTTC. Amino acid sequence: CASSLTSGPYNEQFF. The entire variable domain, with the rest obtained from reference TRBV7-9 and TRBJ2-1, is as follows: DTGVSQNPRHKITKRGQNVTFRCDPISEHNRLYWYRQTLGQGPEFLTYFQNEAQLEKSRLLSDRFSAERPKGSFSTLEIQRTEQGDSAMYLCASSLTSGPYNEQFFGPGTRLTVL.

This clonotype has at least ten counts. V is TRBV6-1 and J is TRBJ1-1, with D maybe TRBD1 (5 bases). The germline gives CDR1 MNHNS, CDR2 SASEGT. V lost 0 bases, J lost 4 bases, and 9 bases lay in between. The CDR3 is made up of 14 amino acids. The CDR3 here is CASSEAAGSTEAFF. CDR3 sequence (DNA): TGTGCCAGCAGTGAAGCGGCAGGGAGCACTGAAGCTTTCTTT.

CDR3 DNA: TGTGCCAGTAGTCCGCCCGGGACAGTTAGAGGCGAGCAGTACTTC. This sequence encodes CASSPPGTVRGEQYF. The chain carries TRBV19 and TRBJ2-7; 7 nucleotides line up with TRBD1. This CDR3 is 15 amino acids long. The V segment lost 5 bases and the J segment 6 bases; nucleotides outside the gene matches: 13. Germline V gives CDR1 LNHDA, CDR2 SQIVND (reference sequence).

In this sample, this clonotype turned up a few times. The V and J genes are TRBV2 and TRBJ1-1; a possible D gene is TRBD1 (6 bases). Germline V lookup: CDR1 SNHLY, CDR2 FYNNEI. CDR3 length: 13 amino acids. DNA for the CDR3: TGTACCGGGGGGGCAGGGCGGAACACTGAAGCTTTCTTT. Its protein is CTGGAGRNTEAFF.

The chain has TRBV7-9 and TRBJ2-2, with TRBD1 matching over 8 bases. The CDR3 is 15 residues long. J was trimmed by 3 bases and V by 5 bases; bases with no gene match: 5. Germline CDR1 and CDR2: SEHNR and FQNEAQ (reference sequence). Here the CDR3 DNA reads TGTGCCAGCAGCGCGGGACAGGCGGACACCGGGGAGCTGTTTTTT. Translated, it gives CASSAGQADTGELFF. Looking up the rest from reference TRBV7-9 and TRBJ2-2 gives the full variable domain: DTGVSQNPRHKITKRGQNVTFRCDPISEHNRLYWYRQTLGQGPEFLTYFQNEAQLEKSRLLSDRFSAERPKGSFSTLEIQRTEQGDSAMYLCASSAGQADTGELFFGEGSRLTVL.

Of note for this clonotype: Since no conserved phenylalanine or tryptophan closes the CDR3, a read error is the likely cause. This chain uses TRBV12-3 or TRBV12-4 with TRBJ1-3; possibly TRBD1 for D (5 bases). V was pared by 5 bases and J by 4 bases, with 12 bases between. CDR3 length: 14 amino acids. CDR3 residues: CASSHSGTGNTIYL. CDR3 nucleotide sequence: TGTGCCAGCAGTCACTCTGGGACCGGAAACACCATATATCTT.

This clonotype showed up just a few times. V and J are TRBV12-3 or TRBV12-4 and TRBJ1-4, with D unclear. The CDR3 runs 13 residues. V was trimmed by 8 bases and J by 6 bases, leaving 13 bases between them. The CDR3 DNA follows: TGTGCCAGCCGAAGGGCGGATGATGAAAAACTGTTTTTT. The encoded protein is CASRRADDEKLFF.

Of note for this clonotype: The junction departs from germline at one end; a sequencing error may be responsible. This chain's CDR3 is CSASFLGNQENIQCF. The CDR3 DNA sequence: TGCAGTGCTAGTTTCTTGGGGAATCAGGAAAACATTCAGTGCTTC. This sequence joins TRBV20-1 and TRBJ2-4; D is uncertain. The length of the CDR3 is 15 residues. The germline V gene encodes CDR1 DFQATT and CDR2 SNEGSKA (reference sequence).

This clonotype was found a few times. The chain is built from TRBV5-1 and TRBJ2-5; D is uncertain. V shed 1 base and J shed 1 base, with 11 bases lying between them. Germline lookup yields CDR1 SGHRS and CDR2 YFSETQ. The CDR3 consists of 15 residues. The CDR3 sequence: CASSLLTPLQETQYF. DNA for the CDR3: TGCGCCAGCAGCTTGTTGACTCCCCTCCAAGAGACCCAGTACTTC. The variable domain in full, completed from reference TRBV5-1 and TRBJ2-5, reads KAGVTQTPRYLIKTRGQQVTLSCSPISGHRSVSWYQQTPGQGLQFLFEYFSETQRNKGNFPGRFSGRQFSNSRSEMNVSTLELGDSALYLCASSLLTPLQETQYFGPGTRLLVL.

This clonotype came up a few times. The chain combines TRBV5-6 with TRBJ2-7, with D maybe TRBD2 (6 bases). The CDR3 covers 12 residues. Per the germline V gene, CDR1 is SGHDT and CDR2 is YYEEEE. The V end was cut by 0 bases, the J end by 7 bases, with 8 bases between. The CDR3 DNA is TGTGCCAGCAGCTTGGCCGCGGGGGAGCAGTACTTC. Its protein product is CASSLAAGEQYF. Full variable domain (rest looked up from reference TRBV5-6 and TRBJ2-7): DAGVTQSPTHLIKTRGQQVTLRCSPKSGHDTVSWYQQALGQGPQFIFQYYEEEERQRGNFPDRFSGHQFPNYSSELNVNALLLGDSALYLCASSLAAGEQYFGPGTRLTVT.

There are many counts of this clonotype. The chain is built from TRBV28 and TRBJ2-5; a weak D match, TRBD2 (6 bases). Germline CDR1 MDHEN, CDR2 SYDVKM. CDR3 length: 17 amino acids. The V end lost 5 bases, the J end lost 6 bases, and 25 bases lay between the germline ends. The CDR3, as DNA: TGTGCCAGCAGTGCGCCCGGGAGTATCACGGGCGAGAAGACCCAGTACTTC. Translated: CASSAPGSITGEKTQYF.

The V and J genes are TRBV10-3 and TRBJ1-2; 9 nucleotides agree with TRBD1. Trimming cost V 6 bases and J 0 bases; bases outside gene matches: 11. The CDR3 sequence is 17 residues long. Germline-derived CDR1 and CDR2 are ENHRY and SYGVKD. CDR3 loop: CAISIQGASLPNYGYTF. CDR3 nucleotides: TGTGCCATCAGCATACAGGGGGCCTCCCTCCCTAACTATGGCTACACCTTC.